These T cell receptor beta chains were read from a single sample in a study of cytotoxic CD8 clonotypes in ibrutinib-treated CLL. Only in-frame clones appear in the TCRdb table, and some are missing; sequencing was by immunoSEQ multiplex PCR. This sample has some 120,000 clones; 80% to 85% occur once, and the top ten carry roughly 3.5%. The sequences come from PBMCs, collected after 24 months of ibrutinib treatment. The receptor source for this set is a human donor with chronic lymphocytic leukemia. The conserved cysteine and the conserved F or W are not part of the CDR3 here. Fields, in order: J gene, V gene, CDR3 protein.

>TRBJ2-5|TRBV28
ASSEATEETQY
>TRBJ1-1|TRBV9
ASSSQDRMSTEAF
>TRBJ2-7|TRBV5-4
ASSLDTRKYEQY
>TRBJ1-5|TRBV15
ATSRGRTEGSNQPQH
>TRBJ1-1|TRBV6-5
ASSYRRVNTEAF
>TRBJ2-7|TRBV9
ASSVAVLGEQY
>TRBJ1-2|TRBV5-4
ASSLSRRTGDHGYT
>TRBJ1-5|TRBV19
ASSRSLFGSNQPQH
>TRBJ2-1|TRBV4-3
ASSQGTGGPYNEQF
>TRBJ1-5|TRBV11-2
ASSVTGTGVGQPQH
>TRBJ1-1|TRBV27
ASSPLAGRNTEAF